These T cell receptor beta chains were read from a single sample in a study of chemoradiotherapy in HPV16-positive cancers. The table came from immunoSEQ multiplex PCR; TCRdb's copy has only in-frame clones and leaves some out. The sample contains just under 40,000 clones, about 77% of which appear only once. This sample comprised blood, obtained from a patient who underwent chemoradiotherapy. The receptors shown here come from a human donor with HPV-associated anogenital cancer. Each CDR3 is given with its conserved first and last residue. The D gene is left open where the match is weak. The size entry is marked missing in some rows and otherwise reads once, few, many or a size class.

CDR3: CASSPMTNPHEQYF; DNA: TGTGCCAGCAGCCCCATGACAAACCCCCACGAGCAGTACTTC; J: TRBJ2-7; size: .; V: TRBV11-3; D: .; length: 14
CDR3: CASSLLLNTGELFF; DNA: TGTGCCAGCAGCTTACTACTAAACACCGGGGAGCTGTTTTTT; J: TRBJ2-2; size: .; V: TRBV5-8; D: .; length: 14
CDR3: CASSPLAGVRDTQYF; DNA: TGTGCCAGCTCACCCCTAGCGGGGGTTCGTGATACGCAGTATTTT; J: TRBJ2-3; size: .; V: TRBV18; D: TRBD2; length: 15
CDR3: CASGLLAGAGETQYF; DNA: TGTGCCAGCGGCCTTCTAGCGGGGGCCGGAGAGACCCAGTACTTC; J: TRBJ2-5; size: .; V: TRBV7-8; D: TRBD2; length: 15
CDR3: CASSPDGRTLHF; DNA: TGTGCCAGCAGCCCAGATGGACGGACCCTCCACTTT; J: TRBJ1-6; size: .; V: TRBV7-9; D: .; length: 12
CDR3: CASSYFGGTNTEAFF; DNA: TGTGCCAGCAGTTACTTTGGAGGGACGAACACTGAAGCTTTCTTT; J: TRBJ1-1; size: few; V: TRBV6-5; D: .; length: 15
CDR3: CAWGESSYEQYF; DNA: TGTGCCTGGGGGGAGAGCTCCTACGAGCAGTACTTC; J: TRBJ2-7; size: .; V: TRBV28; D: .; length: 12
CDR3: CASRQGYGNQPQHF; DNA: TGCGCCAGCCGGCAGGGGTATGGCAATCAGCCCCAGCATTTT; J: TRBJ1-5; size: few; V: TRBV5-1; D: .; length: 14
CDR3: CASSGTDSPLHF; DNA: TGTGCCAGCAGCGGCACGGATTCACCCCTCCACTTT; J: TRBJ1-6; size: once; V: TRBV2; D: .; length: 12
CDR3: CASSQGSRANVLTF; DNA: TGTGCCAGCAGCCAGGGATCTCGGGCCAACGTCCTGACTTTC; J: TRBJ2-6; size: .; V: TRBV14; D: .; length: 14
CDR3: CASSLPGGYTGELFF; DNA: TGCGCCAGCAGCTTGCCGGGGGGGTACACCGGGGAGCTGTTTTTT; J: TRBJ2-2; size: .; V: TRBV5-1; D: TRBD2; length: 15
CDR3: CASSLMRENEQFF; DNA: TGTGCCAGCAGCTTAATGAGGGAAAATGAGCAGTTCTTC; J: TRBJ2-1; size: once; V: TRBV7-2; D: .; length: 13
CDR3: CASSFWMGSTDTQYF; DNA: TGTGCCAGCAGCTTTTGGATGGGGAGCACAGATACGCAGTATTTT; J: TRBJ2-3; size: .; V: TRBV7-2; D: .; length: 15
CDR3: CASSLEEGADRVNSPLHF; DNA: TGTGCCAGCAGCCTAGAGGAAGGGGCCGACAGGGTGAATTCACCCCTCCACTTT; J: TRBJ1-6; size: .; V: TRBV11-3; D: TRBD1; length: 18
CDR3: CASTYREKETQYF; DNA: TGTGCCAGCACCTACAGGGAAAAGGAGACCCAGTACTTC; J: TRBJ2-5; size: medium-sized; V: TRBV2; D: .; length: 13
CDR3: CASSDPGTDYEQYF; DNA: TGTGCCAGCAGCGACCCCGGGACAGACTACGAGCAGTACTTC; J: TRBJ2-7; size: .; V: TRBV9; D: TRBD1; length: 14
CDR3: CASSLVGQGLSYEQYF; DNA: TGCGCCAGCAGCTTGGTGGGACAGGGCCTCTCCTACGAGCAGTACTTC; J: TRBJ2-7; size: .; V: TRBV5-1; D: TRBD1; length: 16
CDR3: CASTLRGEIYGYTF; DNA: TGTGCCAGCACCCTGCGGGGGGAGATCTATGGCTACACCTTC; J: TRBJ1-2; size: .; V: TRBV5-5; D: .; length: 14
CDR3: CASSPGTSPQETQYF; DNA: TGCGCCAGCAGCCCTGGCACGAGCCCTCAAGAGACCCAGTACTTC; J: TRBJ2-5; size: .; V: TRBV5-1; D: .; length: 15
CDR3: CATSVGRNTIYF; DNA: TGTGCCACCAGCGTCGGCCGAAACACCATATATTTT; J: TRBJ1-3; size: .; V: TRBV15; D: .; length: 12
CDR3: CASSLKVSTYNEQFF; DNA: TGTGCCAGCAGCTTAAAAGTTTCTACCTACAATGAGCAGTTCTTC; J: TRBJ2-1; size: .; V: TRBV7-3; D: .; length: 15
CDR3: CSVYGDVNYGYTF; DNA: TGCAGCGTTTACGGCGACGTCAACTATGGCTACACCTTC; J: TRBJ1-2; size: .; V: TRBV29-1; D: .; length: 13
CDR3: CASSEGRVAGGLEQYF; DNA: TGTGCCAGCAGTGAAGGGCGGGTAGCGGGGGGGCTCGAGCAGTACTTC; J: TRBJ2-7; size: .; V: TRBV6-1; D: TRBD2; length: 16
CDR3: CASSLARTSGGSRDTQYF; DNA: TGTGCCAGCAGCTTAGCCAGGACTAGCGGGGGATCCCGGGATACGCAGTATTTT; J: TRBJ2-3; size: .; V: TRBV7-2; D: TRBD2; length: 18
CDR3: CASSMGQGTNQPQHF; DNA: TGTGCCAGCAGCATGGGACAGGGTACCAATCAGCCCCAGCATTTT; J: TRBJ1-5; size: few; V: TRBV7-2; D: TRBD1; length: 15
CDR3: CASSQGPAGGRETQYF; DNA: TGTGCCAGCAGCCAAGGGCCAGCGGGGGGGAGGGAGACCCAGTACTTC; J: TRBJ2-5; size: .; V: TRBV4-2; D: TRBD2; length: 16
CDR3: CASSAMMGRNNEQFF; DNA: TGTGCCAGCAGTGCAATGATGGGACGGAACAATGAGCAGTTCTTC; J: TRBJ2-1; size: few; V: TRBV9; D: .; length: 15
CDR3: CALTGGLNTEAFF; DNA: TGTGCCCTCACAGGGGGCCTGAACACTGAAGCTTTCTTT; J: TRBJ1-1; size: once; V: TRBV2; D: TRBD1; length: 13
CDR3: CASSPVTGGTEAFF; DNA: TGTGCCAGCAGCCCGGTGACAGGGGGCACTGAAGCTTTCTTT; J: TRBJ1-1; size: .; V: TRBV7-8; D: TRBD1; length: 14
CDR3: CASSLSQITDISGNEQFF; DNA: TGTGCCAGCAGTTTATCCCAGATAACAGACATATCGGGCAATGAGCAGTTCTTC; J: TRBJ2-1; size: .; V: TRBV27; D: .; length: 18
CDR3: CSVEWGGVEQYF; DNA: TGCAGCGTTGAATGGGGGGGGGTGGAGCAGTACTTC; J: TRBJ2-7; size: .; V: TRBV29-1; D: TRBD2; length: 12
CDR3: CSVRQGGTDTQYF; DNA: TGCAGCGTTCGACAGGGGGGCACAGATACGCAGTATTTT; J: TRBJ2-3; size: .; V: TRBV29-1; D: TRBD1; length: 13
CDR3: CASSYQGLDYGYTF; DNA: TGTGCCAGCAGCTATCAGGGACTTGACTATGGCTACACCTTC; J: TRBJ1-2; size: .; V: TRBV5-8; D: .; length: 14
CDR3: CASSLGTPREKLFF; DNA: TGTGCCAGCAGCTTAGGGACCCCTAGGGAAAAACTGTTTTTT; J: TRBJ1-4; size: .; V: TRBV11-2; D: .; length: 14
CDR3: CSVELTQRGTQYF; DNA: TGCAGCGTTGAACTTACCCAAAGGGGTACGCAGTATTTT; J: TRBJ2-3; size: .; V: TRBV29-1; D: .; length: 13
CDR3: CASSLTGQGSPSSGNTIYF; DNA: TGTGCCAGCAGCTTAACGGGACAGGGGTCCCCGTCCTCTGGAAACACCATATATTTT; J: TRBJ1-3; size: .; V: TRBV7-8; D: TRBD1; length: 19
CDR3: CASRTATDTQYF; DNA: TGTGCCAGCAGGACAGCCACAGATACGCAGTATTTT; J: TRBJ2-3; size: .; V: TRBV6-6; D: .; length: 12
CDR3: CASDRANYGYTF; DNA: TGTGCCAGTGACCGGGCCAACTATGGCTACACCTTC; J: TRBJ1-2; size: .; V: TRBV19; D: .; length: 12
CDR3: CASSLVENTGELFF; DNA: TGTGCCAGCAGCTTAGTGGAGAACACCGGGGAGCTGTTTTTT; J: TRBJ2-2; size: few; V: TRBV7-7; D: .; length: 14
CDR3: CASSYSKDRGHGYTF; DNA: TGTGCCAGCAGTTACTCGAAGGACAGGGGACATGGCTACACCTTC; J: TRBJ1-2; size: .; V: TRBV6-6; D: TRBD1; length: 15
CDR3: CASSLGFGGWYEQYF; DNA: TGCGCCAGCAGCTTGGGATTTGGGGGCTGGTACGAGCAGTACTTC; J: TRBJ2-7; size: .; V: TRBV5-1; D: .; length: 15
CDR3: CASSLGLTGNQPQHF; DNA: TGCGCCAGCAGCTTGGGCCTAACCGGCAATCAGCCCCAGCATTTT; J: TRBJ1-5; size: few; V: TRBV5-1; D: .; length: 15
CDR3: CASSLGPGTVDSSYEQYF; DNA: TGTGCCAGCAGCTTAGGCCCCGGGACAGTAGATAGCTCCTACGAGCAGTACTTC; J: TRBJ2-7; size: .; V: TRBV7-2; D: TRBD1; length: 18
CDR3: CASSENRGRSETQYF; DNA: TGTGCCAGCAGTGAGAACAGGGGGCGGTCGGAGACCCAGTACTTC; J: TRBJ2-5; size: .; V: TRBV6-1; D: TRBD1; length: 15
CDR3: CASSAPDVSGQETQYF; DNA: TGTGCCAGCAGCGCCCCCGATGTTAGCGGGCAAGAGACCCAGTACTTC; J: TRBJ2-5; size: .; V: TRBV7-2; D: TRBD2; length: 16
CDR3: CASSVGQRMNTEAFF; DNA: TGTGCCAGCAGTGTGGGACAGCGCATGAACACTGAAGCTTTCTTT; J: TRBJ1-1; size: .; V: TRBV2; D: TRBD1; length: 15
CDR3: CASSLGLLTFWNEQFF; DNA: TGCGCCAGCAGCTTGGGACTACTTACCTTTTGGAATGAGCAGTTCTTC; J: TRBJ2-1; size: .; V: TRBV5-1; D: .; length: 16
CDR3: CASSLGGISYNSPLHF; DNA: TGTGCCAGCAGCTTAGGCGGCATCTCCTATAATTCACCCCTCCACTTT; J: TRBJ1-6; size: .; V: TRBV13; D: .; length: 16
CDR3: CASSLPGQGARELFF; DNA: TGTGCCAGCAGCTTACCGGGACAGGGGGCGCGGGAGCTGTTTTTT; J: TRBJ2-2; size: .; V: TRBV5-4; D: TRBD1; length: 15